Listed below are T cell receptor beta chains from one sample, sequenced in a study of cytomegalovirus exposure and HLA in healthy donors. Libraries were prepared by immunoSEQ multiplex PCR; TCRdb keeps only in-frame clonotypes and omits some of them. The top ten hold approximately 6.3% of the sample, which has 90,000 to 150,000 clones, over 75% seen once. The sequencing sample was made of PBMCs. These receptors all stem from a man younger than 35 in good health and CMV-seropositive. CDR3s leave out the opening cysteine and the closing phenylalanine or tryptophan.

V	J	CDR3
TRBV6-1	TRBJ2-7	ASSVGGGLVEQY
TRBV6-1	TRBJ1-4	ASSVRDRVLEKLF
TRBV18	TRBJ1-1	ASSPLGGTEAF
TRBV11-2	TRBJ2-4	ASSLERTGVLPKNIQY
TRBV2	TRBJ2-2	ASSEASQGNTGELF
TRBV11-2	TRBJ1-2	ASSPPRVPNYGYT
TRBV5-6	TRBJ2-1	ASSLVVREGTYNEQF
TRBV30	TRBJ1-4	AWNLGQGFEKLF
TRBV6-5	TRBJ2-2	ASSPGSVGELF
TRBV9	TRBJ1-5	ASSPMGGGDNQPQH
TRBV7-6	TRBJ2-5	ASSITGGELMYQETQY
TRBV19	TRBJ1-5	ASTHSTGWQPQH
TRBV30	TRBJ1-6	ACASGGALNSPLH
TRBV2	TRBJ2-7	ASSDPRLYEQY
TRBV5-1	TRBJ2-1	ASSSPGLEGEQF
TRBV5-1	TRBJ1-2	ASSQEGESGYT
TRBV5-5	TRBJ1-1	ASSGTGGLQAF
TRBV19	TRBJ1-3	ASSPHFGQTVRNTIY
TRBV4-2	TRBJ1-4	ASSLEGAMGAINEKLF
TRBV2	TRBJ2-1	ASKFHRASSSYNEQF
TRBV10-3	TRBJ2-6	AISYFGGPSGANGLT
TRBV5-1	TRBJ2-7	ASSDLPQAGGIYEQY
TRBV27	TRBJ1-1	ASGRVVNTEAF
TRBV28	TRBJ1-5	ATTSGQRQPQH
TRBV4-1	TRBJ2-7	ASSPGTSGGYEQY
TRBV6-5	TRBJ2-1	ASSYRGGGSYNEQF
TRBV9	TRBJ2-7	ASSFIPAESTAEQY